This record looks at one T cell receptor (beta chain) sequence and its context. What it binds is unknown. The data are from a study of OX40 agonist ivuxolimab in advanced cancers. Findings and caveats of the study: Low normalized T-cell clonal expansion also characterized some of the nonresponders. At 0.1 to 3.0 mg/kg and by week 6, CD4+ and CD8+ T cells in the blood had expanded clonally. Compared with CD4+, CD8+ T cells on average had more expanded clones.

Data came from immunoSEQ multiplex PCR; TCRdb stores just in-frame clones and leaves some out. The sample lists roughly 65,000 clones; roughly 82% were seen once. The germline V gene encodes CDR1 GTSNPN and CDR2 SVGIG (reference sequence). Trimming left V 4 bases short and J 0 bases short, with 18 bases between. This CDR3 contains 16 residues. The receptor's source is an adult with an advanced solid tumor such as melanoma, head and neck, liver or kidney cancer. The input for sequencing was CD4+ or CD8+ T cells sorted from blood, taken in a trial of the OX40 agonist ivuxolimab. The J gene is TRBJ1-2, the V gene TRBV30, with a possible D match to TRBD1 (5 bases). The CDR3 region has the DNA TGTGCCTGGACTGGCCCGGGGGGGGAGGCTAACTATGGCTACACCTTC. As protein: CAWTGPGGEANYGYTF.